A selection of T cell receptor beta chains follows, all from one sample in a study of spatial heterogeneity in lung cancer. MiXCR, applied by TCRdb to the 5' RACE reads, yields one record per CDR3 protein. The data contain over a thousand distinct CDR3 sequences, 4% to 4.5% of them singletons. The sequenced sample was lung tumor tissue, obtained at surgery. The receptors derive from a male donor with early-stage non-small cell lung cancer. The CDR3 runs from the conserved cysteine through the conserved F or W. The D gene is left open where the match is weak. Size is omitted from some rows. Given values are once, few, many or a class for expanded clones.

D: .
size: many
J: TRBJ2-3
V: TRBV4-3
CDR3: CASSPGLLADTQYF
DNA: TGCGCCAGCAGCCCGGGGTTATTAGCAGATACGCAGTATTTT

D: .
size: many
J: TRBJ2-2
V: TRBV7-2
CDR3: CASSKTPGIGELFF
DNA: TGTGCCAGCAGCAAAACGCCAGGGATCGGGGAGCTGTTTTTT

D: .
size: medium-sized
J: TRBJ1-6
V: TRBV7-9
CDR3: CASTLTESSPLHF
DNA: TGTGCCAGCACCCTGACAGAGAGTTCGCCCCTCCACTTT

D: .
size: medium-sized
J: TRBJ1-1
V: TRBV9
CDR3: CASSVGWGAGAVTEAFF
DNA: TGTGCCAGCAGCGTGGGTTGGGGAGCGGGGGCTGTCACTGAAGCTTTCTTT

D: TRBD2
size: many
J: TRBJ2-1
V: TRBV14
CDR3: CASRPGLAGGDNEQFF
DNA: TGTGCCAGCAGACCGGGACTAGCGGGGGGGGACAATGAGCAGTTCTTC

D: TRBD1
size: medium-sized
J: TRBJ1-6
V: TRBV7-2
CDR3: CASSLAPGQGSRTLHF
DNA: TGTGCCAGCAGCTTAGCGCCGGGACAGGGGTCACGAACCCTCCACTTT

D: .
size: medium-sized
J: TRBJ1-1
V: TRBV12-5
CDR3: CASGLYVETTEAFF
DNA: TGTGCTAGTGGTTTGTACGTCGAGACCACTGAAGCTTTCTTT

D: TRBD1
size: many
J: TRBJ2-7
V: TRBV7-2
CDR3: CASSPGQGREQYF
DNA: TGTGCCAGCAGCCCGGGACAGGGGCGCGAGCAGTACTTC

D: TRBD1
size: medium-sized
J: TRBJ1-5
V: TRBV6-6
CDR3: CASSSPPGTGMGQPQHF
DNA: TGTGCCAGCAGTTCCCCTCCCGGGACAGGGATGGGGCAGCCCCAGCATTTT

D: TRBD1
size: medium-sized
J: TRBJ2-2
V: TRBV27
CDR3: CASSRGLRTGELFF
DNA: TGTGCCAGCAGCAGGGGGTTGAGGACCGGGGAGCTGTTTTTT

D: .
size: large
J: TRBJ2-1
V: TRBV27
CDR3: CASRRPGGEQFF
DNA: TGTGCCAGCAGACGACCGGGCGGTGAGCAGTTCTTC

D: TRBD2
size: medium-sized
J: TRBJ2-7
V: TRBV27
CDR3: CASRIAGGYSYEQYF
DNA: TGTGCCAGCAGAATAGCGGGGGGCTACTCCTACGAGCAGTACTTC

D: .
size: .
J: TRBJ1-1
V: TRBV25-1
CDR3: CASQYSNTEAFF
DNA: TGTGCCAGTCAGTATTCGAACACTGAAGCTTTCTTT

D: .
size: large
J: TRBJ2-2
V: TRBV7-2
CDR3: CASSFQLTGELFF
DNA: TGTGCCAGCAGCTTCCAGCTTACCGGGGAGCTGTTTTTT

D: TRBD1
size: large
J: TRBJ1-2
V: TRBV7-3
CDR3: CASSPGQGANYGYTF
DNA: TGTGCCAGCAGCCCGGGACAGGGGGCGAACTATGGCTACACCTTC

D: TRBD2
size: many
J: TRBJ2-2
V: TRBV20-1
CDR3: CSASPGGRENTGELFF
DNA: TGCAGTGCTAGCCCGGGAGGACGCGAGAACACCGGGGAGCTGTTTTTT

D: .
size: many
J: TRBJ1-3
V: TRBV20-1
CDR3: CSAGRLPGGNTIYF
DNA: TGCAGTGCAGGGAGACTGCCAGGAGGAAACACCATATATTTT

D: .
size: medium-sized
J: TRBJ1-5
V: TRBV12-3/TRBV12-4
CDR3: CASTAPAGTQPQHF
DNA: TGTGCCAGCACTGCCCCGGCCGGAACTCAGCCCCAGCATTTT

D: .
size: medium-sized
J: TRBJ1-5
V: TRBV20-1
CDR3: CSARDGIRNQPQHF
DNA: TGCAGTGCTAGAGATGGTATACGCAATCAGCCCCAGCATTTT

D: TRBD2
size: medium-sized
J: TRBJ2-7
V: TRBV18
CDR3: CASSPPGTSGAFYEQYF
DNA: TGTGCCAGCTCACCACCCGGGACTAGCGGGGCCTTCTACGAGCAGTACTTC

D: .
size: medium-sized
J: TRBJ2-1
V: TRBV7-2
CDR3: CASSLVGWSHNEQFF
DNA: TGTGCCAGCAGTCTAGTAGGGTGGTCGCACAATGAGCAGTTCTTC

D: .
size: medium-sized
J: TRBJ1-1
V: TRBV6-1
CDR3: CASSVTRGETEAFF
DNA: TGTGCCAGCAGTGTTACCCGTGGGGAGACTGAAGCTTTCTTT

D: TRBD1
size: .
J: TRBJ2-3
V: TRBV19
CDR3: CASTPSTGEGLDTQYF
DNA: TGTGCCAGTACACCATCGACAGGGGAAGGCCTGGATACGCAGTATTTT

D: .
size: medium-sized
J: TRBJ2-7
V: TRBV3-1
CDR3: CASSHGSEFEQYF
DNA: TGTGCCAGCAGCCACGGGTCAGAGTTCGAGCAGTACTTC

D: TRBD2
size: .
J: TRBJ2-3
V: TRBV7-9
CDR3: CASTYPGLAPLTLTDTQYF
DNA: TGTGCCAGCACCTATCCGGGACTAGCGCCATTGACCCTCACAGATACGCAGTATTTT

D: TRBD1
size: large
J: TRBJ2-6
V: TRBV4-3
CDR3: CASSQDQGRDSLFSGANVLTF
DNA: TGCGCCAGCAGCCAAGATCAGGGAAGGGACAGCTTGTTCTCTGGGGCCAACGTCCTGACTTTC

D: .
size: many
J: TRBJ2-4
V: TRBV4-1
CDR3: CASSLERAKNIQYF
DNA: TGCGCCAGCAGCCTTGAAAGGGCCAAAAACATTCAGTACTTC

D: .
size: .
J: TRBJ1-1
V: TRBV6-5
CDR3: CASSRELRGTEAFF
DNA: TGTGCCAGCAGCCGTGAACTGCGTGGCACTGAAGCTTTCTTT

D: TRBD2
size: large
J: TRBJ2-1
V: TRBV11-2
CDR3: CASSSSGPDNEQFF
DNA: TGTGCCAGCAGCTCTAGCGGGCCCGACAATGAGCAGTTCTTC

D: .
size: medium-sized
J: TRBJ2-6
V: TRBV5-1
CDR3: CASSFTGANVLTF
DNA: TGCGCCAGCAGCTTCACTGGGGCCAACGTCCTGACTTTC

D: .
size: medium-sized
J: TRBJ2-2
V: TRBV6-2/TRBV6-3
CDR3: CASSWPWRELFF
DNA: TGTGCCAGCAGTTGGCCCTGGAGGGAGCTGTTTTTT

D: .
size: medium-sized
J: TRBJ1-5
V: TRBV6-2/TRBV6-3
CDR3: CASRTTGSGQPQHF
DNA: TGTGCCAGCAGAACTACAGGGTCGGGTCAGCCCCAGCATTTT

D: .
size: medium-sized
J: TRBJ2-3
V: TRBV11-1
CDR3: CASRGTDTQYF
DNA: TGTGCCAGCAGGGGCACAGATACGCAGTATTTT

D: .
size: .
J: TRBJ2-5
V: TRBV11-2
CDR3: CASSLGPEGETQYF
DNA: TGTGCCAGCAGCCTAGGGCCCGAAGGAGAGACCCAGTACTTC

D: .
size: hyperexpanded
J: TRBJ2-2
V: TRBV6-2/TRBV6-3
CDR3: CASSIPRDAGGELFF
DNA: TGTGCCAGCAGTATCCCCCGGGACGCGGGCGGGGAGCTGTTTTTT

D: .
size: large
J: TRBJ2-3
V: TRBV27
CDR3: CASSLIGVVSGADTQYF
DNA: TGTGCCAGCAGTTTGATTGGGGTTGTGTCGGGGGCAGATACGCAGTATTTT

D: .
size: medium-sized
J: TRBJ1-3
V: TRBV12-3/TRBV12-4
CDR3: CATADSAGNTIYF
DNA: TGTGCCACCGCCGACAGTGCTGGAAACACCATATATTTT

D: .
size: many
J: TRBJ1-1
V: TRBV3-1
CDR3: CASSHVGRGNTEAFF
DNA: TGTGCCAGCAGCCATGTAGGCAGGGGCAACACTGAAGCTTTCTTT

D: .
size: large
J: TRBJ1-2
V: TRBV3-1
CDR3: CASSHAFPGDRGYTF
DNA: TGTGCCAGCAGCCATGCCTTCCCGGGGGATCGTGGCTACACCTTC

D: .
size: medium-sized
J: TRBJ1-2
V: TRBV20-1
CDR3: CSAPLRTVSNYGYTF
DNA: TGCAGTGCTCCACTCCGGACAGTTAGTAACTATGGCTACACCTTC

D: .
size: large
J: TRBJ2-1
V: TRBV12-3/TRBV12-4
CDR3: CASSGVVSDEQFF
DNA: TGTGCCAGCAGTGGGGTCGTCAGCGATGAGCAGTTCTTC

D: TRBD1
size: medium-sized
J: TRBJ2-7
V: TRBV6-6
CDR3: CASRDRTGGTYEQYF
DNA: TGTGCCAGCAGGGACCGGACAGGGGGTACCTACGAGCAGTACTTC

D: TRBD2
size: many
J: TRBJ2-5
V: TRBV18
CDR3: CASSPPGLAGSETQYF
DNA: TGTGCCAGCTCACCTCCTGGACTAGCGGGTTCCGAGACCCAGTACTTC

D: .
size: once
J: TRBJ2-7
V: TRBV5-6
CDR3: CASSFHYEQYF
DNA: TGTGCCAGCAGCTTCCACTACGAGCAGTACTTC

D: TRBD1
size: medium-sized
J: TRBJ1-1
V: TRBV6-2/TRBV6-3
CDR3: CASGTGVNTEAFF
DNA: TGTGCCAGCGGGACAGGGGTGAACACTGAAGCTTTCTTT

D: TRBD1
size: many
J: TRBJ2-4
V: TRBV7-9
CDR3: CASSLAFSYRDSRKSENIQYF
DNA: TGTGCCAGCAGCTTAGCGTTTTCCTACCGGGACAGCCGTAAAAGTGAAAACATTCAGTACTTC

D: TRBD2
size: medium-sized
J: TRBJ2-3
V: TRBV3-1
CDR3: CASSQDGPFAGGSDTQYF
DNA: TGTGCCAGCAGCCAAGACGGGCCCTTTGCGGGGGGTTCAGATACGCAGTATTTT

D: .
size: hyperexpanded
J: TRBJ2-2
V: TRBV29-1
CDR3: CSVEGGAGPAGELFF
DNA: TGCAGCGTTGAAGGTGGGGCGGGGCCCGCCGGGGAGCTGTTTTTT

D: TRBD1
size: medium-sized
J: TRBJ2-2
V: TRBV12-3/TRBV12-4
CDR3: CASRRDRGNTGELFF
DNA: TGTGCCAGCAGAAGGGACAGGGGGAACACCGGGGAGCTGTTTTTT

D: TRBD2
size: large
J: TRBJ2-3
V: TRBV5-1
CDR3: CATKTAAGEADTQYF
DNA: TGCGCCACCAAAACTGCCGCGGGAGAGGCAGATACGCAGTATTTT

D: TRBD1
size: large
J: TRBJ1-5
V: TRBV28
CDR3: CASSPRQGWEPQHF
DNA: TGTGCCAGCAGCCCTAGACAGGGGTGGGAGCCCCAGCATTTT